This T cell receptor (beta chain) was identified in a study of blood T cell repertoires in COVID-19. Authors' processing steps: From reference gene primer amplification, estimates of nucleated cell counts were derived. Assay used: immunoSEQ multiplex PCR; TCRdb lists only in-frame clones, some missing. V and J calls and clone size come straight from that table; D and trimming were deduced from the DNA. The sample consists of 160,000 or so clones, roughly 89% of them appearing once. The germline gives CDR1 MNHEY, CDR2 SVGAGI. The CDR3 contains 16 residues. Between the trimmed V and J ends, which lost 2 bases and 0 bases, there was a span of 13 bases.

The sequencing sample was made of peripheral blood. The chain combines TRBV6-5 with TRBJ1-1, with D tentatively TRBD1 (5 bases). This clonotype was obtained from a woman between 50 and 59 years old with acute or convalescent COVID-19. This chain's CDR3 is CASSYGASMMNTEAFF. The CDR3 DNA sequence: TGTGCCAGCAGTTACGGGGCCTCTATGATGAACACTGAAGCTTTCTTT.